Listed below are T cell receptor beta chains from one sample, sequenced in a study of cytomegalovirus exposure and HLA in healthy donors. The protocol was immunoSEQ multiplex PCR, while the TCRdb copy is restricted to in-frame clones and leaves out a portion. The sample shows approximately 120,000 clones, about two thirds of them seen only once. Sequenced sample: PBMCs. The receptors shown here come from a man between 60 and 70 years old in good health and CMV-seropositive. Both conserved end residues are part of each CDR3. D genes are given only for firm matches. Size is omitted from some rows. Given values are once, few, many or a class for expanded clones.

DNA: TGCGCCAGCACTGGCCTTGAGAGGGCACAGACCCAGTACTTC
CDR3: CASTGLERAQTQYF
V: TRBV10-2
J: TRBJ2-5
D: -
size: -

DNA: TGCGCCAGCACCGAGGGACAGGGCATTAGCGAGCAGTACTTC
CDR3: CASTEGQGISEQYF
V: TRBV5-1
J: TRBJ2-7
D: TRBD1
size: -

DNA: TGTGCCAGCAGGACCGGGACTTTTAACTATGGCTACACCTTC
CDR3: CASRTGTFNYGYTF
V: TRBV4-2
J: TRBJ1-2
D: -
size: -

DNA: TGCGCCAGCAGCTTGAGGGTCCTACAGGGGGCTGTAATGGAAGCTTTCTTT
CDR3: CASSLRVLQGAVMEAFF
V: TRBV5-1
J: TRBJ1-1
D: TRBD1
size: -

DNA: TGTGCCAGCAGCCCCGGGGTAGCGGGGGGAAAGACCCAGTACTTC
CDR3: CASSPGVAGGKTQYF
V: TRBV14
J: TRBJ2-5
D: TRBD2
size: -

DNA: TGTGCCAGCACCGACGGGACTATCTACAATGAGCAGTTCTTC
CDR3: CASTDGTIYNEQFF
V: TRBV28
J: TRBJ2-1
D: TRBD2
size: -

DNA: TGCGCCAGCAGCCAAGAAGTCTACAGGGAGATCCAAGAGACCCAGTACTTC
CDR3: CASSQEVYREIQETQYF
V: TRBV4-1
J: TRBJ2-5
D: -
size: -

DNA: TGCGCCAGCAGGAACGGCTACGAGCAGTACTTC
CDR3: CASRNGYEQYF
V: TRBV5-1
J: TRBJ2-7
D: -
size: -

DNA: TGCGCCAGCAGCCTTAGCTCTGGAAACACCATATATTTT
CDR3: CASSLSSGNTIYF
V: TRBV4-1
J: TRBJ1-3
D: -
size: -

DNA: TGTGCCAGCAGGGGGGGGACACCCTCGGGTTTTAGCAATCAGCCCCAGCATTTT
CDR3: CASRGGTPSGFSNQPQHF
V: TRBV28
J: TRBJ1-5
D: -
size: -

DNA: TGTGCCAGCAGCTGGGCAGGGGCCCAAGAGACCCAGTACTTC
CDR3: CASSWAGAQETQYF
V: TRBV2
J: TRBJ2-5
D: -
size: -

DNA: TGTGCCAGCAGTCGGGATTTTGGGGAGACCCAGTACTTC
CDR3: CASSRDFGETQYF
V: TRBV6-1
J: TRBJ2-5
D: -
size: few

DNA: TGTGCCAGCAGCTTCGGACACTCTGGAAACACCATATATTTT
CDR3: CASSFGHSGNTIYF
V: TRBV7-9
J: TRBJ1-3
D: -
size: -

DNA: TGTGCCAGCAGCTCACAGGGGCAAAGGTACGAGCAGTACTTC
CDR3: CASSSQGQRYEQYF
V: TRBV5-4
J: TRBJ2-7
D: TRBD1
size: -

DNA: TGTGCCAGCAGCTTATCCGGGAGGCGGGAGACCCAGTACTTC
CDR3: CASSLSGRRETQYF
V: TRBV11-1
J: TRBJ2-5
D: TRBD2
size: -

DNA: TGTGCCAGCAGCTTGGCGACTAGCGGGGGGGCGTACAATGAGCAGTTCTTC
CDR3: CASSLATSGGAYNEQFF
V: TRBV5-4
J: TRBJ2-1
D: TRBD2
size: -

DNA: TGTGCCAGCAGCTTAGATGTTATTGGCAGGGGCCCACCCAATTCACCCCTCCACTTT
CDR3: CASSLDVIGRGPPNSPLHF
V: TRBV7-9
J: TRBJ1-6
D: -
size: -

DNA: TGTGCCAGCAGCAGCGGGCCCGACAAGTCTTACGAGCAGTACTTC
CDR3: CASSSGPDKSYEQYF
V: TRBV5-4
J: TRBJ2-7
D: -
size: -

DNA: TGTGCCAGCAGCTTGAGGGACAGGGGAGCCCCCTACGAGCAGTACTTC
CDR3: CASSLRDRGAPYEQYF
V: TRBV5-4
J: TRBJ2-7
D: TRBD1
size: -

DNA: TGCGCCAGCAGTAGAGGGCGAGCGCGGAGCTCTGGAAACACCATATATTTT
CDR3: CASSRGRARSSGNTIYF
V: TRBV4-1
J: TRBJ1-3
D: -
size: -

DNA: TGTGCCATCAGGGGGGGGCAGGAGGCTTCACCCCTCCACTTT
CDR3: CAIRGGQEASPLHF
V: TRBV10-3
J: TRBJ1-6
D: -
size: few

DNA: TGTGCCAGCTCAAGCACGGGGGAGGCAACTAATGAAAAACTGTTTTTT
CDR3: CASSSTGEATNEKLFF
V: TRBV28
J: TRBJ1-4
D: -
size: -

DNA: TGTGCCAGCAGTTTATTGGGGACAGGGGATACTGAAGCTTTCTTT
CDR3: CASSLLGTGDTEAFF
V: TRBV28
J: TRBJ1-1
D: TRBD1
size: -

DNA: TGTGCCAGCAGCCGACAGGGTTTAGGCAATGAGCAGTTCTTC
CDR3: CASSRQGLGNEQFF
V: TRBV6-5
J: TRBJ2-1
D: TRBD1
size: once

DNA: TGTGCCAGCAGCCCCGGGACAGGGAGGTTCTATGGCTACACCTTC
CDR3: CASSPGTGRFYGYTF
V: TRBV6-5
J: TRBJ1-2
D: TRBD1
size: -

DNA: TGTGCCAGCAGCTCCACCCTTTTGTCAGGGTACACCGGGGAGCTGTTTTTT
CDR3: CASSSTLLSGYTGELFF
V: TRBV5-6
J: TRBJ2-2
D: -
size: -

DNA: TGTGCCAGCAGTGAAGCGCAAGAGGTCGGCTACACCTTC
CDR3: CASSEAQEVGYTF
V: TRBV2
J: TRBJ1-2
D: -
size: -